This T cell receptor beta chain was profiled in a study of cytomegalovirus exposure and HLA in healthy donors. Study details: According to later analysis, the same platform produced the 120 or so validation and 666 first-cohort repertoires.

Study-wide findings and caveats: Published work reported that the classifier diagnosed cytomegalovirus status with high specificity and sensitivity. A subsequent analysis found that TCR clusters from the first cohort also tended to co-occur in the approximately 130 validation repertoires, with under 95% of cluster scores above 0.

J was trimmed by 0 bases and V by 5 bases; bases with no gene match: 5. The CDR3 spans 17 residues. CDR1 and CDR2 from the germline V gene are MDHEN and SYDVKM. Sequencing was performed with immunoSEQ multiplex PCR; in TCRdb, only in-frame clones are kept and a portion is missing. The table lists 260,000 or so clones, approximately 88% of them singletons. Concerning this clone itself: As yet, its antigen is unknown.

This TCR was sampled from a woman in her late teens or twenties in good health and CMV-seronegative. The sample taken for sequencing was PBMCs. The gene calls are TRBV28 and TRBJ2-3; 13 bases fit TRBD2. The CDR3 protein is CASSLPGLAGSTDTQYF. CDR3 DNA sequence: TGTGCCAGCAGTCTACCGGGACTAGCGGGAAGCACAGATACGCAGTATTTT. The whole variable domain, filled in from reference TRBV28 and TRBJ2-3, reads DVKVTQSSRYLVKRTGEKVFLECVQDMDHENMFWYRQDPGLGLRLIYFSYDVKMKEKGDIPEGYSVSREKKERFSLILESASTNQTSMYLCASSLPGLAGSTDTQYFGPGTRLTVL.